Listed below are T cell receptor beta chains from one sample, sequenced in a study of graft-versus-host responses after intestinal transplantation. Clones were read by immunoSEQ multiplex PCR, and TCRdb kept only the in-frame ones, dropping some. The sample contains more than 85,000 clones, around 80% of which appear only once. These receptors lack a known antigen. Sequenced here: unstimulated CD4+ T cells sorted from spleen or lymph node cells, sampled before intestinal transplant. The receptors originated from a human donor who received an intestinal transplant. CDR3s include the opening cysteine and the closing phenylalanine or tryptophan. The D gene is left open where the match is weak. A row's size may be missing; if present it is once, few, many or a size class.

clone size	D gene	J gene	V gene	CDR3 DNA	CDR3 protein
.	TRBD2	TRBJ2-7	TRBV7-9	TGTGCCAGCAGCTTAGTGACTAGCGGGGACTACGAGCAGTACTTC	CASSLVTSGDYEQYF
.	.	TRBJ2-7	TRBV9	TGTGCCAGCAGCGTAGACCGTGAGGGCCTGGGGGAGCAGTACTTC	CASSVDREGLGEQYF
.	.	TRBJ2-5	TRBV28	TGTGCCAGCAGGTCGCGCCAAGAGACCCAGTACTTC	CASRSRQETQYF
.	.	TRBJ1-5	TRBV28	TGTGCCACCTCACCTCGAGAGCCCCAGCATTTT	CATSPREPQHF
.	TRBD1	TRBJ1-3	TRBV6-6	TGTGCCAGCAGTTACCCGGACAGGGCTGGAAACACCATATATTTT	CASSYPDRAGNTIYF
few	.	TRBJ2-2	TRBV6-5	TGTGCCAGCAGTTATTATCAGGCGACCGGGGAGCTGTTTTTT	CASSYYQATGELFF
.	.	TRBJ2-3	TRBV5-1	TGCGCCAGCAGCTTGGTTCCTAGCTACGGGATGGATACGCAGTATTTT	CASSLVPSYGMDTQYF
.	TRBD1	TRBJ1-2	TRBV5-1	TGCGCCAGCAGCACACTCTCCGGGACAGGGTCCGGCTACACCTTC	CASSTLSGTGSGYTF
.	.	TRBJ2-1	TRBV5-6	TGTGCCAGCAGCTTACAGACGAGCTCCTACAATGAGCAGTTCTTC	CASSLQTSSYNEQFF
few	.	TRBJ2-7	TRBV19	TGTGCCAGTAGTATTGCAGCGGGCTCCTACGAGCAGTACTTC	CASSIAAGSYEQYF
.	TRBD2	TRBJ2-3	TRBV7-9	TGTGCCAGCAGCCCTAGGGGACTAGCGGGAGCCGATACGCAGTATTTT	CASSPRGLAGADTQYF
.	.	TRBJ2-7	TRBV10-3	TGTGCCATCGCAGGTTCCTCGGGGGAGCAGTACTTC	CAIAGSSGEQYF
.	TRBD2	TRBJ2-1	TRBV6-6	TGTGCAAGCATGGGGACTAGCGGGAGAAATGAGCAGTTCTTC	CASMGTSGRNEQFF
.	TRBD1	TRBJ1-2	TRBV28	TGTGCCAGCAGTTTAAGACAGGGGGCTTGGGGCTACACCTTC	CASSLRQGAWGYTF
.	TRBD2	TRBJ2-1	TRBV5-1	TGCGCCAGCAGAGAACTAGCGGGAGCCTCCTCCTACAATGAGCAGTTCTTC	CASRELAGASSYNEQFF
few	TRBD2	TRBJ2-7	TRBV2	TGTGCCAGCAGAAAACTAGCGTGGGAGCAGTACTTC	CASRKLAWEQYF
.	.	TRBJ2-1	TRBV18	TGTGCCAGCTCAACGAGTCATGAGCAGTTCTTC	CASSTSHEQFF
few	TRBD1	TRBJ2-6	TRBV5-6	TGTGCCAGCAGCTTGGGGGACAGCTCTGGGGCCAACGTCCTGACTTTC	CASSLGDSSGANVLTF
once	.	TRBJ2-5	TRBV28	TGTGCCAGCAGTCTCCGCTCGGGGGGCGGGACCCAGTACTTC	CASSLRSGGGTQYF